This passage covers 21 T cell receptor beta chains from one sample sequenced in a study of blood T cell repertoires in COVID-19. Data came from immunoSEQ multiplex PCR; TCRdb stores just in-frame clones and leaves some out. Counted here are 73,000 or so clones, approximately 82% occurring once; the ten biggest clones make up 5.3%. What was sequenced was peripheral blood. Every receptor here comes from a man between 45 and 60 years old with active COVID-19.

The V and J genes are TRBV11-2 and TRBJ2-5; 8 bases align to TRBD2. Per germline, CDR1 SGHAT and CDR2 FQNNGV. The CDR3 runs to 15 residues. Trimming at V came to 2 bases and at J to 2 bases, leaving 4 bases not matched to a gene. CDR3 sequence reads: CASSLPTSGQETQYF. Written as DNA, the CDR3 is TGTGCCAGCAGCTTACCTACTAGCGGACAAGAGACCCAGTACTTC.

V gene TRBV27 combines with J gene TRBJ2-2; 15 bases fit TRBD2. The CDR3 sequence is 17 residues long. Germline V gene data show CDR1 as MNHEY and CDR2 as SMNVEV (reference sequence). Trimming at V came to 0 bases and at J to 7 bases, leaving 3 bases not matched to a gene. CDR3 bases: TGTGCCAGCAGTTTATCGGGACTAGCGGGAGGAGTCGGGGAGCTGTTTTTT. Translated, it gives CASSLSGLAGGVGELFF.

The V and J genes are TRBV24-1 and TRBJ2-5, with 11 bases identical to TRBD1. CDR1 is KGHDR, CDR2 SFDVKD, per germline. J lost 5 bases, V lost 10 bases, and 11 bases had no gene match. The CDR3 contains 15 residues. CDR3 amino acids: CATTVGQGAAETQYF. CDR3 sequence (DNA): TGTGCCACTACTGTCGGACAGGGGGCGGCCGAGACCCAGTACTTC.

This clone was picked up one time. J is TRBJ1-1 and V is TRBV3-1 (or the pseudogene TRBV3-2); 10 bases agree with TRBD1. V trimming: 4 bases; J trimming: 6 bases; junction bases outside the gene matches: 8. Germline assignment: CDR1 LGHDT and CDR2 YNNKEL (reference sequence). CDR3 size: 15 residues. For the CDR3, the DNA is TGTGCCAGCAGCCCCGCCTACGGGACAGGGGCTGAAGCTTTCTTT. This codes for CASSPAYGTGAEAFF.

V is TRBV7-9 and J is TRBJ1-4; D is undetermined. CDR1 is SEHNR, CDR2 FQNEAQ, per germline (reference sequence). The ends were cut back, 1 base at V and 1 base at J, with 7 bases in the middle. This CDR3 region has 15 residues. This CDR3 reads CASSLGSQTNEKLFF. Written as DNA, the CDR3 is TGTGCCAGCAGCTTAGGGAGCCAAACTAATGAAAAACTGTTTTTT.

The chain joins TRBV19 to TRBJ2-7, with D unresolved. Germline loops: CDR1 LNHDA, CDR2 SQIVND (reference sequence). V lost 3 bases and J lost 6, with 15 bases in between. The CDR3 spans 14 residues. The CDR3 bases are TGTGCCAGTAGTATGAGGAGAGGCATTGCCGAGCAGTACTTC. Protein product: CASSMRRGIAEQYF.

The V and J genes are TRBV28 and TRBJ1-2, with 8 nucleotides matching TRBD1. The germline CDR1 and CDR2 sequences are MDHEN and SYDVKM. The CDR3 loop spans 15 amino acids. V was clipped by 6 bases and J by 4 bases; unmatched bases: 10. The CDR3 sequence is CASRAGTGGAYGYTF. The CDR3 DNA follows: TGTGCCAGCAGAGCAGGGACAGGAGGGGCCTATGGCTACACCTTC.

The genes are TRBV28 and TRBJ1-5; D ambiguous. CDR1 and CDR2 from the germline V gene are MDHEN and SYDVKM. The CDR3 has 13 residues. Trimming took 5 bases from V and 5 from J, leaving 10 bases between them. The CDR3 sequence is CASSAVSHQPQHF. The CDR3 region has the DNA TGTGCCAGCAGTGCAGTTTCTCATCAGCCCCAGCATTTT.

CDR3 nucleotide sequence: TGTGCCAGCAGTTTATGGAGTCTAGCCAAAAACATTCAGTACTTC. Translating gives CASSLWSLAKNIQYF. This chain connects TRBV28 to TRBJ2-4; no reliable D call. Trimming took off 0 bases at V and 0 bases at J, with 6 bases between the two ends. This CDR3 comprises 15 residues. Germline V gene sequence: CDR1 MDHEN, CDR2 SYDVKM.

CDR3 protein: CASSYATRRSHYGYTF. Written as DNA, the CDR3 is TGTGCCAGCAGTTACGCGACCCGCCGGAGTCACTATGGCTACACCTTC. The chain links TRBV6-5 to TRBJ1-2; D is uncertain. V was clipped by 2 bases and J by 3 bases, with 16 bases between them. CDR3 length: 16 amino acids. Germline lookup yields CDR1 MNHEY and CDR2 SVGAGI.

The V call is TRBV2, the J call TRBJ2-3, with 13 bases matching TRBD2. Germline V gene data show CDR1 as SNHLY and CDR2 as FYNNEI. The CDR3 extends over 15 amino acids. With 3 bases clipped from V and 6 bases from J, the junction kept 3 bases outside the gene matches. CDR3 DNA sequence: TGTGCCAGCAGTGATCGGGGACTAGCGGGGGATACGCAGTATTTT. Protein product: CASSDRGLAGDTQYF. Combining the CDR3 with reference TRBV2 and TRBJ2-3 gives the whole variable domain EPEVTQTPSHQVTQMGQEVILRCVPISNHLYFYWYRQILGQKVEFLVSFYNNEISEKSEIFDDQFSVERPDGSNFTLKIRSTKLEDSAMYFCASSDRGLAGDTQYFGPGTRLTVL.

The chain joins TRBV5-5 to TRBJ1-2, with a weak D call TRBD1 (5 bases). The CDR3 contains 14 residues. V lost 5 bases and J lost 3, with 14 bases in between. CDR1 and CDR2 from the germline V gene are SGHKS and YYEKEE (reference sequence). The CDR3 is CASSSTSGDYGYTF. The CDR3 bases are TGTGCCAGCAGTTCCACTTCGGGGGACTATGGCTACACCTTC.

The genes are TRBV5-1 and TRBJ2-2; no reliable D call. The CDR3 contains 13 residues. V gave up 2 bases and J gave up 7 bases, with 9 bases separating them. CDR1 and CDR2 from the germline V gene are SGHRS and YFSETQ. This chain's CDR3 is CASSFTAGGELFF. The CDR3 nucleotides read TGCGCCAGCAGCTTCACTGCTGGCGGGGAGCTGTTTTTT.

As DNA, the CDR3 is TGTGCCAGCGTACGACAGGAGAACACTGAAGCTTTCTTT. It translates to CASVRQENTEAFF. The chain employs TRBV9 and TRBJ1-1, with D perhaps TRBD1 (6 bases). This CDR3 spans 13 amino acids. Trimming took off 7 bases at V and 1 base at J, with 11 bases between the two ends. Per germline, CDR1 SGDLS and CDR2 YYNGEE.

The chain has TRBV12-5 and TRBJ2-3; 8 bases are shared with TRBD1. The V segment lost 3 bases and the J segment 3 bases; nucleotides outside the gene matches: 8. Germline-derived CDR1 and CDR2 are LGHNT and FRNRAP. This CDR3 contains 16 residues. This CDR3 is CASGLGGQGGTDTQYF. The CDR3 DNA reads as TGTGCTAGTGGTTTAGGAGGACAGGGCGGGACAGATACGCAGTATTTT.

CDR3 loop: CASSTGTGELFF. The CDR3 DNA reads as TGTGCCAGCAGTACAGGGACCGGGGAGCTGTTTTTT. The chain has TRBV6-5 and TRBJ2-2; maybe TRBD1 (6 bases). The V end lost 5 bases, the J end lost 5 bases, and 6 bases lay between the germline ends. The length of the CDR3 is 12 residues. Germline V lookup: CDR1 MNHEY, CDR2 SVGAGI.

The J gene is TRBJ2-1, the V gene TRBV5-1; TRBD1 agrees at 10 bases. The CDR3 loop spans 13 amino acids. Germline lookup yields CDR1 SGHRS and CDR2 YFSETQ. With 9 bases clipped from V and 9 bases from J, the junction kept 9 bases outside the gene matches. The CDR3 is CATRDRGWGEQFF. The CDR3 coding sequence is TGCGCCACCCGGGACAGGGGATGGGGTGAGCAGTTCTTC. Drawing the rest from reference TRBV5-1 and TRBJ2-1, the complete variable domain is KAGVTQTPRYLIKTRGQQVTLSCSPISGHRSVSWYQQTPGQGLQFLFEYFSETQRNKGNFPGRFSGRQFSNSRSEMNVSTLELGDSALYLCATRDRGWGEQFFGPGTRLTVL.

The V and J genes are TRBV30 and TRBJ1-5; D may be TRBD1 (6 bases). The CDR3 covers 12 residues. The germline V and J ends were trimmed by 2 bases and 10 bases, with 12 bases remaining between them. Germline V gene sequence: CDR1 GTSNPN, CDR2 SVGIG (reference sequence). The CDR3: CAWSKETGPQHF. DNA of the CDR3: TGTGCCTGGAGTAAGGAGACAGGCCCCCAGCATTTT.

The chain uses TRBV4-1 and TRBJ2-2, with 7 bases lining up with TRBD1. CDR3 size: 18 residues. J was trimmed by 7 bases and V by 1 base; bases with no gene match: 15. The germline gives CDR1 MGHRA, CDR2 YSYEKL. This chain's CDR3 is CASSQAPSSVTGSGELFF. For the CDR3, the DNA is TGCGCCAGCAGCCAAGCCCCCTCGTCCGTGACAGGGAGCGGGGAGCTGTTTTTT.

The chain uses TRBV4-1 and TRBJ2-7; 9 nucleotides align to TRBD2. The V segment lost 1 base and the J segment 0 bases; nucleotides outside the gene matches: 4. The CDR3 loop spans 16 amino acids. Germline V CDR1 and CDR2: MGHRA, YSYEKL. The CDR3 sequence is CASSQGLAGSSYEQYF. CDR3 coding DNA: TGCGCCAGCAGCCAAGGGCTAGCGGGGTCCTCCTACGAGCAGTACTTC.

The V gene is TRBV5-6, the J gene TRBJ1-2; 10 nucleotides align to TRBD1. V dropped 3 bases and J dropped 14; count of bases not matched to a gene: 4. The CDR3 is 11 residues long. The V gene's germline CDR1 is SGHDT and CDR2 YYEEEE. The CDR3 DNA sequence: TGTGCCAGCAGCTGGGACAGGGGATGGACCTTC. It specifies CASSWDRGWTF.